The subject of this entry is one TCR beta chain. A few counts support this clonotype. Its specific antigen is unknown. Per-nucleotide qualities are absent, and no much larger clonotype sits a single base away. This sample is drawn from a study of blood T cells in healthy people across ages (dated by TCRdb to 2014 to 2015). Background for the entire study: In model experiments, roughly one uniquely barcoded TCR beta cDNA molecule per two T cells was captured by template switching. Age-related changes in TCR beta repertoire diversity were measured in the study by deep sequencing normalized with unique cDNA molecular identifiers. The donors were split into four age groups: young (average about 15 years), middle-aged (around 37), aged (more than 55) and long-lived (approximately 80). To avoid experimental bias, donors of different ages were spread randomly across the sequencing lanes. Two additional independent replicas of 1 million unique cDNA reads from the same blood draw were analyzed for two donors (one aged 18 to 30 and one aged 80 or older).

From cysteine to phenylalanine, the CDR3 is 15 amino acids long. This entry keeps only the CDR3 DNA: 45 bases, framed from base 1. CDR1 and CDR2, per the germline V gene (reference sequence), are LNHNV and YYDKDF. V gives up 3 bases and J gives up 3 bases, and the segment between their germline ends measures 13 bases. The research as a whole found: Compared with the aged group, the long-lived group had more naive CD4+ T cells, fewer expanded clones and increased TCR diversity, suggesting age selection. Estimates of total diversity from one million sequenced T cells were regarded as lower bounds and underestimates. Since profiling was done on bulk unsorted PBMCs, naive and antigen-experienced compartments could not be conclusively compared. The percentage of naive T cells measured by flow cytometry correlated strongly with observed TCR beta diversity. Observed TCR beta diversity per million T cells fell roughly linearly with age, and a significant reduction was already apparent by age about 38. The CMV infection status of donors was not known, potentially confounding age-related changes in expanded clonotypes.

The donors were around 39 Caucasian individuals from Russia, aged roughly 6 to 100 years, who were systemically healthy. Roughly 10 milliliters of peripheral blood were collected from each donor into EDTA-treated Vacutainer tubes. Ficoll-Paque density-gradient centrifugation was used to isolate PBMCs, with at least 6 million per sample. Total RNA was extracted from PBMCs with Trizol reagent, with at least 5 micrograms obtained per sample. The percentages of naive CD45RAhigh/CD27high T cells were determined by flow cytometry on a PBMC aliquot from every donor. Receptor amplification or capture employed 5' RACE. The listed sequencing device is Illumina HiSeq 2500. A second about 7 to 12 cycle PCR used a sample-barcoded 5' primer and a J-beta primer mix. A template-switch 5' adaptor carrying 12 random nucleotides introduced a unique molecular identifier onto each TCR beta cDNA molecule. Each sample yielded at least 2.5 million CDR3-containing paired-end reads. First-strand cDNA was synthesized from all RNA with the Mint cDNA synthesis kit, primed by a TRBC-specific oligonucleotide. Following uracil-DNA glycosylase treatment, a first 18-cycle PCR with universal primers M1SS and BC2_uni_R was performed on all cDNA. The paper's processing steps were these. For normalization, 1 million high-quality reads were randomly selected from each sample, with every read carrying a distinct molecular identifier. Reads with shared molecular identifiers were discarded instead of being binned into consensus sequences. MiTCR, run with a Q25 quality threshold and the strictest error-elimination algorithm, handled CDR3 identification, clonotype clustering and error correction. A nonparametric unseen species model with Euler transformation was used to estimate a lower bound on total TCR beta diversity. TCRdb applied fastp at Q25 and MiXCR to the public reads, then kept only in-frame beta chains. Rows matching on CDR3 protein sequence are summarized as one entry with the most common DNA and genes. The V and J calls were determined by TCRdb, not by the authors. A total of 1.5 million to 2 million distinct CDR3 sequences appear in this sample, 28% of them only once. The top ten constitute roughly 8% of the sample.

The rearrangement combines TRBV15 with TRBJ2-3, with the D segment identity uncertain. Input material: blood. The sequence came from a woman aged 25 to 39 in good health. CDR3 loop: CATSSIQAQTDTQYF. The DNA sequence follows: TGTGCCACCAGCAGCATCCAGGCTCAAACAGATACGCAGTATTTT.